What follows are 27 T cell receptor beta chains derived from one specimen sequenced in a study of regulatory T cells in long-lasting Graves disease. Through Arm-PCR of CDR3 regions and iRepertoire HTBI primers, TCR beta libraries were built. TCRdb re-called the multiplex PCR reads with MiXCR, one entry per CDR3 protein. Seen here are hundreds of thousands of distinct CDR3 sequences, under 20% observed once, and the top ten hold 35% to 45%. Time point in this sample: newly diagnosed GD, antithyroid drugs for less than 3 months. PBMCs provided the RNA from which the TCR library was made. The input for sequencing was peripheral blood mononuclear cells (PBMCs), taken at new diagnosis, from a patient treated with antithyroid drugs. These receptors all come from a female donor with Graves disease.

CDR3 region: CASSLELNTGELFF. The CDR3 coding sequence is TGCGCCAGCAGCTTGGAGCTGAACACCGGGGAGCTGTTTTTT. The chain uses TRBV5-1 and TRBJ2-2; D uncertain. V lost 0 bases, J lost 1 base, and 4 bases lay in between. The CDR3 sequence is 14 residues long. The germline V gene has CDR1 SGHRS and CDR2 YFSETQ.

Turning to this clonotype: This sequence may be a read error, since a much larger clone differs from it by one base. The gene calls are TRBV14 and TRBJ2-5; D perhaps matches TRBD1 (5 bases). This CDR3 spans 13 amino acids. Germline-derived CDR1 and CDR2 are SGHDN and FVKESK. The chain's CDR3 is CASGQGARETQYF. The DNA of the CDR3 is TGTGCCAGCGGCCAAGGGGCCAGGGAGACCCAGTACTTC.

The chain recombines TRBV19 with TRBJ1-5, with D unresolved. Germline CDR1 is LNHDA and CDR2 is SQIVND (reference sequence). This CDR3 has 11 amino acids. V was shortened by 1 base and J by 13 bases, with 8 bases between the two germline ends. CDR3: CASSIGLLQHF. The CDR3 DNA is TGTGCCAGTAGTATAGGACTGCTTCAGCATTTT.

A word on this clonotype: With only one base between it and a far larger clone, this is likely a read error. The CDR3 reads CASSFPGPDTQYF. CDR3 DNA: TGTGCCAGCAGTTTCCCCGGCCCAGATACGCAGTATTTT. This chain uses TRBV28 with TRBJ2-3, with D hard to call. The V end was cut by 3 bases, the J end by 4 bases, with 8 bases between. The CDR3 spans 13 residues. Per germline, CDR1 MDHEN and CDR2 SYDVKM.

This clonotype has a handful of counts. This chain joins TRBV5-6 and TRBJ1-1; TRBD1 agrees at 8 bases. Germline V gene data show CDR1 as SGHDT and CDR2 as YYEEEE. The J segment lost 0 bases and the V segment lost 2 bases, leaving 3 bases of the junction unmatched. The CDR3 has 15 residues. The CDR3 DNA follows: TGTGCCAGCAGCTTCACGACAGGGGTGAACACTGAAGCTTTCTTT. It is translated as CASSFTTGVNTEAFF.

About this clonotype: Sequence at one end of the junction differs from germline and may be a read error. J is TRBJ2-4 and V is TRBV6-1; TRBD1 aligns across 7 bases. This CDR3 spans 15 amino acids. The germline gives CDR1 MNHNS, CDR2 SASEGT. The CDR3: CANSGQTGFGNIQYF. CDR3 coding DNA: TGTGCCAACAGTGGACAGACAGGGTTTGGAAACATTCAGTACTTC.

The gene calls are TRBV19 and TRBJ1-2, with D tentatively TRBD1 (5 bases). The ends were cut back, 5 bases at V and 4 bases at J, with 17 bases in the middle. The CDR3 spans 15 residues. The germline V gene encodes CDR1 LNHDA and CDR2 SQIVND (reference sequence). The CDR3 DNA follows: TGTGCCAGTAGTGAAGACAGTAAATTCTCCTATGGCTACACCTTC. Translation: CASSEDSKFSYGYTF.

This clonotype was detected many times. This chain uses TRBV6-2 or TRBV6-3 with TRBJ1-1; D not resolved. This CDR3 is built from 10 residues. Germline V gene sequence: CDR1 MNHEY, CDR2 SVGEGT. Deletions cut 4 bases from V and 9 bases from J, with 6 bases between. Written as DNA, the CDR3 is TGTGCCAGCAGTTCTGAAAAAGCTTTCTTT. As protein: CASSSEKAFF.

There are many counts of this clonotype. J is TRBJ2-1 and V is TRBV5-1, with a tentative D call TRBD2 (5 bases). V was shortened by 5 bases and J by 0 bases, with 9 bases between the two germline ends. This CDR3 comprises 14 residues. Germline assignment: CDR1 SGHRS and CDR2 YFSETQ. The CDR3 bases are TGCGCCAGCAGGTGGGAGAGCTCCTACAATGAGCAGTTCTTC. As protein: CASRWESSYNEQFF. The variable domain in full, completed from reference TRBV5-1 and TRBJ2-1, reads KAGVTQTPRYLIKTRGQQVTLSCSPISGHRSVSWYQQTPGQGLQFLFEYFSETQRNKGNFPGRFSGRQFSNSRSEMNVSTLELGDSALYLCASRWESSYNEQFFGPGTRLTVL.

The CDR3, as DNA: TGTGCCAGCAGCCCGCCCGGCCTAGCGGGAGCCGGAGAGCAGTTCTTC. This gives the protein CASSPPGLAGAGEQFF. The chain uses TRBV5-4 and TRBJ2-1; 10 bases agree with TRBD2. This CDR3 is 16 amino acids long. Losses at the gene ends were 4 bases for V and 10 bases for J; bases not matched to a gene: 14. Per the germline V gene, CDR1 is SGHNT and CDR2 is YYREEE (reference sequence).

The genes are TRBV7-9 and TRBJ2-7; D is possibly TRBD2 (5 bases). The V gene lost 5 bases and the J gene lost 5 bases, with 13 bases spanning the gap. The CDR3 sequence is 13 residues long. Germline V gene sequence: CDR1 SEHNR, CDR2 FQNEAQ (reference sequence). CDR3 in amino acids: CASSLEGVHEQYF. CDR3 DNA sequence: TGTGCCAGCAGCCTAGAGGGCGTCCACGAGCAGTACTTC.

This clonotype occurred many times. The J gene is TRBJ1-2, the V gene TRBV5-5; no clear D. V dropped 0 bases and J dropped 4 bases, with 16 bases sitting between them. Germline assignment: CDR1 SGHKS and CDR2 YYEKEE (reference sequence). The CDR3 runs to 16 residues. Here the CDR3 reads CASSLVARQVGYGYTF. Written as DNA, the CDR3 is TGTGCCAGCAGCTTGGTGGCTCGGCAGGTCGGCTATGGCTACACCTTC.

This clonotype occurred many times. V and J are TRBV29-1 and TRBJ2-1, with TRBD1 identical over 7 bases. J gave up 4 bases and V 7 bases, and 4 bases lay outside the gene matches. The germline gives CDR1 SQVTM, CDR2 ANQGSEA. This CDR3 contains 12 residues. CDR3 in amino acids: CSGWDRYNEQFF. The CDR3 DNA sequence: TGCAGCGGCTGGGACAGATACAATGAGCAGTTCTTC.

This clonotype was recorded at least ten times. The rearrangement uses TRBV29-1 and TRBJ1-2; no clear D gene. V lost 8 bases and J lost 3, with 16 bases in between. The germline V gene has CDR1 SQVTM and CDR2 ANQGSEA. This CDR3 has 13 amino acids. Written as DNA, the CDR3 is TGCAGCACCCGGGGAGCAGCTTACTATGGCTACACCTTC. Translation gives CSTRGAAYYGYTF.

A note on this clonotype: It is likely a read error: a sequence one base away is far more abundant. This chain links TRBV7-2 with TRBJ2-7, with D uncertain. V was pared by 5 bases and J by 3 bases, with 17 bases between. CDR1 and CDR2 (germline): SGHTA, FQGNSA. The CDR3 extends over 15 amino acids. CDR3 region: CASSLNPASFYEQYF. CDR3 coding DNA: TGTGCCAGCAGCCTAAACCCCGCGAGCTTCTACGAGCAGTACTTC.

Concerning this clonotype: This could be a read error, since a much larger clone is one nucleotide away. The CDR3 region has the DNA TGTGCCAGCAGCAAAAGACGCCCAGATACGCACTATTTT. Residues: CASSKRRPDTHYF. The chain combines TRBV11-2 with TRBJ2-3; the D is unclear. The CDR3 spans 13 residues. The V gene's germline CDR1 is SGHAT and CDR2 FQNNGV.

This clonotype was counted a few times. A much larger clone sits a single nucleotide away, making a read error possible. The V gene is TRBV20-1, the J gene TRBJ1-4, with D tentatively TRBD1 (6 bases). Germline V gene data show CDR1 as DFQATT and CDR2 as SNEGSKA (reference sequence). The CDR3 spans 14 residues. In nucleotides, the CDR3 is TGCACTGCTACCCTACAGGGAACGCGAGAAAAACTGTTTTTT. This codes for CTATLQGTREKLFF.

With respect to this clonotype: Being one base from a much bigger clone, this may be a read error. The V call is TRBV11-2, the J call TRBJ2-1, with D perhaps matching TRBD2 (6 bases). This CDR3 region has 15 residues. V lost 5 bases and J lost 10, with 21 bases in between. The V gene's germline CDR1 is SGHAT and CDR2 FQNNGV. The CDR3 DNA is TGTGCCAGCAGCCAAGGAAGGGGAGGCCCCCACGAGCAGTTCTTC. Protein sequence: CASSQGRGGPHEQFF.

The chain carries TRBV12-3 or TRBV12-4 and TRBJ2-1; 8 bases fit TRBD2. After removal of 2 bases from V and 8 bases from J, the junction contained 5 bases not matched to a gene. This CDR3 contains 14 residues. The chain's CDR3 is CASSLSAGVDEQFF. The DNA of the CDR3 is TGTGCCAGCAGTTTATCAGCGGGAGTTGATGAGCAGTTCTTC.

This clonotype was seen at least ten times. The chain is built from TRBV6-1 and TRBJ1-2, with 7 bases aligning to TRBD1. The V gene end was trimmed by 6 bases and the J gene end by 7 bases; junction bases not matched to a gene: 8. In germline, CDR1 is MNHNS, CDR2 SASEGT. The CDR3 runs 13 residues. The CDR3 is CASRTGTEGGYTF. DNA of the CDR3: TGTGCCAGCAGGACCGGGACAGAAGGTGGCTACACCTTC.

On this clonotype: Sequence at one end of the junction differs from germline and may be a read error. The genes are TRBV12-3 or TRBV12-4 and TRBJ1-5; unclear D gene. The CDR3 spans 14 residues. CDR3 nucleotides: TGTGCCAGCAGCTTAGGACGGGCGGGTCAGCCCCAGCATTTT. This encodes CASSLGRAGQPQHF.

This clonotype was observed a handful of times. V gene TRBV18 combines with J gene TRBJ1-2, with D possibly TRBD1 on 5 matching bases. CDR1 and CDR2 from the germline V gene are KGHSH and LQKENI. The length of the CDR3 is 14 residues. Deletions cut 3 bases from V and 4 bases from J, with 12 bases between. The CDR3 here is CASSPAGQGYGYTF. The CDR3 DNA sequence: TGTGCCAGCTCACCGGCCGGGCAGGGCTATGGCTACACCTTC.

The rearrangement joins TRBV3-1 to TRBJ2-1; tentatively, D is TRBD2 (6 bases). V shed 3 bases and J shed 5 bases, with 8 bases lying between them. This CDR3 has 13 residues. Germline-derived CDR1 and CDR2 are LGHDT and YNNKEL (reference sequence). The CDR3 region is CASSQRDHNEQFF. CDR3 DNA sequence: TGTGCCAGCAGCCAGCGGGACCACAATGAGCAGTTCTTC.

The V gene is TRBV4-1, the J gene TRBJ2-1; 13 bases map to TRBD2. V lost 3 bases and J lost 6; bases outside the gene matches: 2. This CDR3 has 15 residues. The V gene's germline CDR1 is MGHRA and CDR2 YSYEKL. CDR3 protein: CASSQGLAGFNEQFF. The CDR3 DNA reads as TGCGCCAGCAGCCAGGGACTAGCGGGATTCAATGAGCAGTTCTTC.

The V gene is TRBV5-1, the J gene TRBJ2-5; weak D call: TRBD1 (5 bases). The ends were cut back, 2 bases at V and 2 bases at J, with 13 bases in the middle. There are 15 residues in the CDR3. The germline V gene encodes CDR1 SGHRS and CDR2 YFSETQ. The CDR3 DNA sequence: TGCGCCAGCAGCTTAGGCTCAGGGAAACAAGAGACCCAGTACTTC. Translated: CASSLGSGKQETQYF.

The table lists this clonotype with many counts. The chain links TRBV5-5 to TRBJ2-2, with 9 bases matching TRBD2. With 1 base clipped from V and 7 bases from J, the junction kept 14 bases outside the gene matches. The CDR3 extends over 18 amino acids. CDR1 and CDR2 (germline): SGHKS, YYEKEE (reference sequence). The CDR3 reads CASSLPSGKQRRGGELFF. The DNA of the CDR3 is TGTGCCAGCAGCTTGCCTAGCGGGAAACAGAGACGGGGCGGGGAGCTGTTTTTT.

This clonotype was seen many times. As DNA, the CDR3 is TGTGCCAGCAGCGCTGGGGAAAGGGAAGGGGCTTTCTTT. Encoded protein: CASSAGEREGAFF. The rearrangement links TRBV9 to TRBJ1-1; D is undetermined. The V end lost 3 bases, the J end lost 11 bases, and 17 bases lay between the germline ends. Per the germline V gene, CDR1 is SGDLS and CDR2 is YYNGEE. This CDR3 region has 13 residues.